One sample yielded the 2 T cell receptor beta chains listed below, sequenced in a study of cytomegalovirus exposure and HLA in healthy donors. The PCR used 60 Vbeta and 13 Jbeta primers. Libraries were prepared by immunoSEQ multiplex PCR; TCRdb keeps only in-frame clonotypes and omits some of them. The sample consists of over 150,000 clones, 75% to 90% of them appearing once. Material: PBMCs. The receptors originated from a boy younger than 18 in good health and CMV-seronegative.

As DNA, the CDR3 is TGTGCCTGGCTGTCTGGAGCGGGTCGCTCCTACAATGAGCAGTTCTTC. Translated, it gives CAWLSGAGRSYNEQFF. This chain joins TRBV30 and TRBJ2-1, with D perhaps TRBD2 (6 bases). This CDR3 comprises 16 residues. The V and J ends lost 5 bases and 0 bases respectively, with 17 bases between them. Germline loops: CDR1 GTSNPN, CDR2 SVGIG (reference sequence). Full variable domain (rest looked up from reference TRBV30 and TRBJ2-1): SQTIHQWPATLVQPVGSPLSLECTVEGTSNPNLYWYRQAAGRGLQLLFYSVGIGQISSEVPQNLSASRPQDRQFILSSKKLLLSDSGFYLCAWLSGAGRSYNEQFFGPGTRLTVL.

The genes are TRBV6-5 and TRBJ1-2; TRBD1 matches at 9 bases. The CDR3 is 14 amino acids. Germline V gene lookup returns CDR1 MNHEY and CDR2 SVGAGI. The junction had 8 bases not matched to a gene; V was cut back by 5 bases and J by 7 bases. The CDR3 here is CASSRDREMGGYTF. The DNA for the CDR3 is TGTGCCAGCAGTCGGGACAGGGAAATGGGTGGCTACACCTTC.